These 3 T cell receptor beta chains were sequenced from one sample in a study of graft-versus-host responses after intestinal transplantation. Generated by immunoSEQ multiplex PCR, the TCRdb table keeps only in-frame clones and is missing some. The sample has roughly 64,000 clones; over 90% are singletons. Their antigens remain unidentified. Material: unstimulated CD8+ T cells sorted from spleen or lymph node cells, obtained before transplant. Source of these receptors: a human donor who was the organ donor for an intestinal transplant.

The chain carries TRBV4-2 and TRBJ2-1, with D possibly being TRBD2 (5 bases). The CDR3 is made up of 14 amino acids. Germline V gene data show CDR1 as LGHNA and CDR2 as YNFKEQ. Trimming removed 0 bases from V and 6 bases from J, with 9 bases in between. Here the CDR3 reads CASSQEDYSNEQFF. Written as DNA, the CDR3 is TGTGCCAGCAGCCAAGAAGACTACTCCAATGAGCAGTTCTTC.

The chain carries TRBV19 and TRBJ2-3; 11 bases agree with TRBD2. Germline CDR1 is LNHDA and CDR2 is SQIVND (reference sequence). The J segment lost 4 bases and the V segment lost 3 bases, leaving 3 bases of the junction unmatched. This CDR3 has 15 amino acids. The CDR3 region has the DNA TGTGCCAGTAGTATTAGCGGGAGGGCCTCAGATACGCAGTATTTT. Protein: CASSISGRASDTQYF.

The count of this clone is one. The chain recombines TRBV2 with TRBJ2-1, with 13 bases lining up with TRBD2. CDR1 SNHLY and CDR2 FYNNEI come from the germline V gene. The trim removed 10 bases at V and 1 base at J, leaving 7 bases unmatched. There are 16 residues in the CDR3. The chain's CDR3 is CANGLAGAGSYNEQFF. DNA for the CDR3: TGTGCCAATGGACTAGCGGGAGCTGGGTCCTACAATGAGCAGTTCTTC.